These 18 T cell receptor beta chains share one sample of origin, sequenced in a study of spatial heterogeneity in lung cancer. Each CDR3 protein gets one entry after TCRdb re-called the 5' RACE reads with MiXCR. In the table there are around 23,000 distinct CDR3 sequences, 4.6% of which are singletons. Regarding time point: sample taken at primary tumor resection. Whole RNA was taken from tumor, nontumor lung or frozen PBMC; it was then sequenced unsorted. This sample comprised PBMCs, obtained at surgery. The receptors shown here come from a male donor with early-stage non-small cell lung cancer.

This chain links TRBV21-1 with TRBJ2-7; TRBD2 reflects the table's D call only, with no check against the DNA. TRBV21-1 has pseudogene status. The CDR3 is made up of 16 amino acids. CDR3 in DNA: TGTGCCAGCAGCAAAGATCCGCTAGCGGGTCCACACGAGCAGTACTTC. The encoded protein is CASSKDPLAGPHEQYF.

The rearrangement links TRBV6-2 or TRBV6-3 to TRBJ2-1; a weak D match, TRBD2 (6 bases). Trimming removed 4 bases from V and 0 bases from J, with 13 bases in between. There are 16 residues in the CDR3. The germline V gene has CDR1 MNHEY and CDR2 SVGEGT. CDR3 DNA sequence: TGTGCCAGCAGTTGGGACTTTCTGGGCTCCTACAATGAGCAGTTCTTC. Residues: CASSWDFLGSYNEQFF.

This clonotype has ten or more counts. This chain joins TRBV7-2 and TRBJ1-2; no clear D. V lost 2 bases and J 6 bases, leaving 13 bases between the germline ends. Per germline, CDR1 SGHTA and CDR2 FQGNSA. This CDR3 has 14 residues. Here the CDR3 DNA reads TGTGCCAGCAGCTTAATGACCGCATCTCATGGCTACACCTTC. It specifies CASSLMTASHGYTF.

This clonotype showed up many times. The chain carries TRBV9 and TRBJ2-5, with D perhaps matching TRBD2 (5 bases). The CDR3 sequence is 15 residues long. Germline CDR1 reads SGDLS; CDR2 reads YYNGEE. V was shortened by 3 bases and J by 5 bases, with 17 bases between the two germline ends. This chain's CDR3 is CASSALVLGKETQYF. DNA for the CDR3: TGTGCCAGCAGCGCACTAGTATTAGGAAAGGAGACCCAGTACTTC.

This clonotype was detected ten times or more. The V gene is TRBV7-2, the J gene TRBJ2-5, with D perhaps matching TRBD1 or TRBD2 (5 bases each). In germline, CDR1 is SGHTA, CDR2 FQGNSA. The CDR3 length is 13 residues. The germline V and J ends were trimmed by 5 bases and 4 bases, with 11 bases remaining between them. CDR3 sequence reads: CASSQRDLETQYF. CDR3 nucleotides: TGTGCCAGCAGCCAACGGGACCTAGAGACCCAGTACTTC.

This clonotype was seen repeatedly, ten times or more. This chain links TRBV7-9 with TRBJ2-4; D could derive from TRBD1 or TRBD2 (5 bases each). Germline V gene data show CDR1 as SEHNR and CDR2 as FQNEAQ (reference sequence). V lost 3 bases, J lost 5 bases, and 11 bases lay in between. The CDR3 length is 14 residues. The CDR3 DNA reads TGTGCCAGCAGCTTGGGACCCGCACAAAACATTCAGTACTTC. It yields the protein CASSLGPAQNIQYF.

This clonotype was counted at least ten times. The chain couples TRBV6-5 to TRBJ2-7; 8 bases line up with TRBD2. Germline V gives CDR1 MNHEY, CDR2 SVGAGI. CDR3 length equals 15 residues. The J segment lost 0 bases and the V segment lost 6 bases, leaving 7 bases of the junction unmatched. The DNA for the CDR3 is TGTGCCAGCAGCGACGGGGGGGCGGGCTCCTACGAGCAGTACTTC. It codes for CASSDGGAGSYEQYF.

This clonotype was detected many times. The chain has TRBV9 and TRBJ2-2; no reliable D call. The CDR3 length is 15 residues. Between the trimmed V and J ends, which lost 1 base and 4 bases, there was a span of 11 bases. The germline gives CDR1 SGDLS, CDR2 YYNGEE. The CDR3 sequence: CASSVTSRLTGELFF. As DNA, the CDR3 is TGTGCCAGCAGCGTAACATCTCGGCTCACCGGGGAGCTGTTTTTT.

The table lists this clonotype with many counts. CDR3 sequence (DNA): TGTGCCAGCAGCCGTTCGACAGGGGTGGGCACAGATACGCAGTATTTT. This translates into CASSRSTGVGTDTQYF. The chain joins TRBV11-3 to TRBJ2-3, with TRBD1 identical over 8 bases. V dropped 5 bases and J dropped 1; count of bases not matched to a gene: 8. The V gene's germline CDR1 is SGHNT and CDR2 YENEEA. The CDR3 length is 16 residues.

This clonotype showed up many times. V is TRBV28 and J is TRBJ2-2, with 7 nucleotides matching TRBD1. After removal of 7 bases from V and 6 bases from J, the junction contained 5 bases not matched to a gene. This CDR3 spans 13 amino acids. Germline V gene data show CDR1 as MDHEN and CDR2 as SYDVKM. The CDR3 DNA reads as TGTGCCAGCATTACAGGGGATCCCGGGGAGCTGTTTTTT. Residues: CASITGDPGELFF.

This clonotype was observed many times. The rearrangement links TRBV28 to TRBJ2-7, with TRBD1 matching 8 bases. The CDR3 runs to 13 residues. Germline V CDR1 and CDR2: MDHEN, SYDVKM. The trim removed 6 bases at V and 5 bases at J, leaving 6 bases unmatched. The CDR3 bases are TGTGCCAGCAGACGACAGGGGTCGGACGAGCAGTACTTC. This gives the protein CASRRQGSDEQYF.

There are many counts of this clonotype. The chain employs TRBV2 and TRBJ2-1; 7 bases map to TRBD2. Trimming took 8 bases from V and 4 from J; bases not matched to a gene: 8. The CDR3 totals 14 residues. Germline V gene data show CDR1 as SNHLY and CDR2 as FYNNEI. CDR3 bases: TGTGCCAGCCCCCGGAGGACTAGTTACAATGAGCAGTTCTTC. Encoded protein: CASPRRTSYNEQFF.

In this sample, this clonotype turned up many times. V and J are TRBV5-1 and TRBJ2-1; tentative D call: TRBD1 (5 bases). There are 12 residues in the CDR3. From germline, CDR1 is SGHRS and CDR2 YFSETQ. V gave up 4 bases and J gave up 9 bases, with 11 bases separating them. The CDR3, as DNA: TGCGCCAGCAGCCCGTCTAGGGGTGAGCAGTTCTTC. Protein sequence: CASSPSRGEQFF.

This clonotype came up many times. The CDR3 reads CAISETRDQPQHF. The CDR3 DNA reads as TGTGCCATCAGTGAGACCCGTGATCAGCCCCAGCATTTT. This chain connects TRBV10-3 to TRBJ1-5, with unresolved D. Germline V gene lookup returns CDR1 ENHRY and CDR2 SYGVKD. CDR3 length: 13 amino acids. The germline V and J ends were trimmed by 2 bases and 5 bases, with 7 bases remaining between them.

A few counts support this clonotype. The genes are TRBV20-1 and TRBJ2-7, with TRBD2 identical over 8 bases. The CDR3 is made up of 13 amino acids. V lost 3 bases, J lost 3 bases, and 4 bases stayed unmatched. Germline assignment: CDR1 DFQATT and CDR2 SNEGSKA (reference sequence). CDR3 protein: CSARDGRGYEQYF. The CDR3 DNA is TGCAGTGCTAGGGACGGGAGGGGCTACGAGCAGTACTTC.

This clonotype was recorded at least ten times. The CDR3, as DNA: TGTGCCAGCAGCCGGGGGGCCATTATTAGCTCCTATAATTCACCCCTCCACTTT. It is translated as CASSRGAIISSYNSPLHF. The V call is TRBV7-8, the J call TRBJ1-6; a possible D gene is TRBD1 (6 bases). This CDR3 is built from 18 residues. Per the germline V gene, CDR1 is SGHVS and CDR2 is FQNEAQ. V was trimmed by 5 bases and J by 0 bases, leaving 17 bases between them.

This clonotype has a count of ten or more. The genes are TRBV6-2 or TRBV6-3 and TRBJ2-5, with a tentative D call TRBD2 (5 bases). Germline V gene sequence: CDR1 MNHEY, CDR2 SVGEGT. V was pared by 4 bases and J by 4 bases, with 16 bases between. There are 15 residues in the CDR3. CDR3 in DNA: TGTGCCAGCAGTTCCGGAGCGGCCCCCGGAGAGACCCAGTACTTC. Translated, it gives CASSSGAAPGETQYF.

This clonotype was counted only a few times. The chain couples TRBV18 to TRBJ2-1; maybe TRBD1 (8 bases). The CDR3 extends over 15 amino acids. The germline V gene encodes CDR1 KGHSH and CDR2 LQKENI. The V end lost 5 bases, the J end lost 4 bases, and 15 bases lay between the germline ends. The CDR3 nucleotides are TGTGCCAGCTCAATACAGGGGGGACTATACAATGAGCAGTTCTTC. Its protein product is CASSIQGGLYNEQFF.